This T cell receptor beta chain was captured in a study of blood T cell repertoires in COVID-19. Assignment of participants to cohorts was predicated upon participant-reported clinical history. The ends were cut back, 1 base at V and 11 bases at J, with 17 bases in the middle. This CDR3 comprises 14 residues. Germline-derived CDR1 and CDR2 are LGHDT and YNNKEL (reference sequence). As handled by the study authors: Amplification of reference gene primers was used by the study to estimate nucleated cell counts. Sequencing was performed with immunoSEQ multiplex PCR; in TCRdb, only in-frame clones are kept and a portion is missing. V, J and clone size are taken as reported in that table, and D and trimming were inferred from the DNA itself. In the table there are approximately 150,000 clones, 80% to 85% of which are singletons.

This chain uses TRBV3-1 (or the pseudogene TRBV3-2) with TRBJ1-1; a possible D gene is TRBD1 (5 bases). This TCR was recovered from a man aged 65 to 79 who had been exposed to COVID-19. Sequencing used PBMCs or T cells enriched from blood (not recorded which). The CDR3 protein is CASSQVPDTRGAFF. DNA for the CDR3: TGTGCCAGCAGCCAAGTACCAGACACCCGGGGGGCTTTCTTT.